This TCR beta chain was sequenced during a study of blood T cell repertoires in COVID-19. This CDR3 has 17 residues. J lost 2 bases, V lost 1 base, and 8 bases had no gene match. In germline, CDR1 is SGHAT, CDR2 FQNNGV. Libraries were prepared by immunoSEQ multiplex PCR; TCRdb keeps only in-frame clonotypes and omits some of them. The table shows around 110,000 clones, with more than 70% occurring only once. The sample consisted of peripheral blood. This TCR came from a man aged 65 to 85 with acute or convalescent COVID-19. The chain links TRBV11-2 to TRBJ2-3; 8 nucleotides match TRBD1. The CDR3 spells CASSLVTGTGYTDTQYF. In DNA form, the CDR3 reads TGTGCCAGCAGCTTAGTAACCGGGACAGGATACACAGATACGCAGTATTTT.